This T cell receptor (beta chain) was captured by sequencing in a study of human T cells and chemical hapten exposure. The time point here: pre-sensitization, week 0. The sample's treatment: therapeutic diphenylcyclopropenone sensitization with weekly scalp DPC. Ahead of applying each patch test, blood was sampled. TCRdb reanalysed the RACE reads using MiXCR and keeps one entry per CDR3 protein. The sample yields 240,000 or so distinct CDR3 sequences, about 9% seen once. This CDR3 spans 14 amino acids. Trimming shortened V by 0 bases and J by 7 bases, and 12 bases separated the two germline ends. The germline gives CDR1 DFQATT, CDR2 SNEGSKA (reference sequence).

The source of this sequence is a woman aged 40 to 49 with alopecia areata. Some clones in this sample may be carry-over from other donors' samples. The rearrangement uses TRBV20-1 and TRBJ2-2; D is undetermined. The sample consisted of whole blood, taken in connection with sensitization to the hapten diphenylcyclopropenone (DPC). Here the CDR3 DNA reads TGCAGTGCTAGAGATTCGGGTTTCGGCGGGGAGCTGTTTTTT. Translation: CSARDSGFGGELFF.